The present entry profiles one T cell receptor beta chain with its context. The data originate from a study of regulatory T cells in long-lasting Graves disease. Study as a whole: Graves' patients, newly diagnosed, had taken antithyroid drugs under 3 months.

According to the study, TCR beta libraries were built with iRepertoire HTBI primers and CDR3-region Arm-PCR. TCRdb reprocessed the multiplex PCR reads with MiXCR, giving one entry per CDR3 protein. The sample gives some 490,000 distinct CDR3 sequences, approximately 12% of which show up once; over 7% is in the top ten. V lost 3 bases, J lost 4 bases, and 13 bases stayed unmatched. The CDR3 consists of 17 residues. In germline, CDR1 is MGHRA, CDR2 YSYEKL. As for time point: newly diagnosed GD, antithyroid drugs for less than 3 months. Generation of the TCR library employed RNA extracted from PBMCs. These data also formed part of another study, on T cells in Graves' hyperthyroidism and ophthalmopathy. Turning to that study: Most thyroid clonotypes expanded above 0.001 were also detected in blood.

The chain couples TRBV4-1 to TRBJ2-7; 9 nucleotides match TRBD1. Sequenced here: peripheral blood mononuclear cells (PBMCs), sampled at new diagnosis, from a patient treated with antithyroid drugs. This receptor was taken from a woman under 40 with Graves disease. The CDR3 loop reads CASSQGLLQGASYEQYF. Written as DNA, the CDR3 is TGCGCCAGCAGCCAGGGACTCCTACAGGGGGCGAGTTACGAGCAGTACTTC.